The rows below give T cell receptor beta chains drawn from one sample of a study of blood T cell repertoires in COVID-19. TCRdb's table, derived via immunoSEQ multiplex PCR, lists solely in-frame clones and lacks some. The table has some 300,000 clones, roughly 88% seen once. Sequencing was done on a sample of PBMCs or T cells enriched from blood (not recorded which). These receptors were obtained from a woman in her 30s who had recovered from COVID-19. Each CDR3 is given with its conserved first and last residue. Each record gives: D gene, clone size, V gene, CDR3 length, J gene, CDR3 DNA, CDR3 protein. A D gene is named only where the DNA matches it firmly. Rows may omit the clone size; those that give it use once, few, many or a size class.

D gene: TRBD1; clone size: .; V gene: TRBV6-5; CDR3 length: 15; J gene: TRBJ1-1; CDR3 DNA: TGTGCCAGCAGTTACTGGGGACAGGGTAACACTGAAGCTTTCTTT; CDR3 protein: CASSYWGQGNTEAFF
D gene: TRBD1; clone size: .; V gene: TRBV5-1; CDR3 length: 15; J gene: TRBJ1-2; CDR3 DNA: TGCGCCAGCAGCGCGGCTCAGGACAGGGTGGATGGCTACACCTTC; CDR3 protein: CASSAAQDRVDGYTF
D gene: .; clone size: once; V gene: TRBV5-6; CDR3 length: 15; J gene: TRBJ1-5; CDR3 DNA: TGTGCCAGCAGCTTGGGCAGGGGCGTATCTCAGCCCCAGCATTTT; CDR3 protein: CASSLGRGVSQPQHF
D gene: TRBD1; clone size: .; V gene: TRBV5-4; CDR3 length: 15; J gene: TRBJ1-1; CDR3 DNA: TGTGCCAGCAGCTTGGCTCAGCAGGGGGCATTCAAAGCTTTCTTT; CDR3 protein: CASSLAQQGAFKAFF
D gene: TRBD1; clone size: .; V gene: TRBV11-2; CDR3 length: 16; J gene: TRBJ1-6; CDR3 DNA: TGTGCCAGCAGCTTAGACACAGGGGTTTATAATTCACCCCTCCACTTT; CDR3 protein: CASSLDTGVYNSPLHF
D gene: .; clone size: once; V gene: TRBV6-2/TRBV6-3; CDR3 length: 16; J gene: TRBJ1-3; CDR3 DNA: TGTGCCAGCAGTTACCAAGGTCGGAGCTCTGGAAACACCATATATTTT; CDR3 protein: CASSYQGRSSGNTIYF
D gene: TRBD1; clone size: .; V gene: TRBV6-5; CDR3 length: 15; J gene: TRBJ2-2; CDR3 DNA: TGTGCCAGTTCAGTGGGGACAGGGAACACCGGGGAGCTGTTTTTT; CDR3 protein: CASSVGTGNTGELFF
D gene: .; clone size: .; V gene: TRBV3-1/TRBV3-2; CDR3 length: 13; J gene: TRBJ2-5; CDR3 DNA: TGTGCCAGCAGCCCCGGTCCCCAAGAGACCCAGTACTTC; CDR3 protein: CASSPGPQETQYF
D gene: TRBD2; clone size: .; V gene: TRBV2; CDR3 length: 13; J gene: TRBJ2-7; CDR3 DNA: TGTGCCACCGCCGGGGGGGGAACTTCTAAGCAGTACTTC; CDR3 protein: CATAGGGTSKQYF
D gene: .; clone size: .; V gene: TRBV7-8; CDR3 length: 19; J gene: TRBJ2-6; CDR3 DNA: TGTGCCAGCAGCTTAGCATGGGACATAACTCGCTCTGGGGCCAACGTCCTGACTTTC; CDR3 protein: CASSLAWDITRSGANVLTF
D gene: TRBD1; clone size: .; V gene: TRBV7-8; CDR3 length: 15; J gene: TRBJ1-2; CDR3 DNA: TGTGCCAGCAGCTTAGAGGGGACAGGGAACTATGGCTACACCTTC; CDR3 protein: CASSLEGTGNYGYTF
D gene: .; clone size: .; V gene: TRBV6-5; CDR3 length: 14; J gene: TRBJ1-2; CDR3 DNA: TGTGCCACCCTCATCCGTCGGGGGAAATATGGCTACACCTTC; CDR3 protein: CATLIRRGKYGYTF
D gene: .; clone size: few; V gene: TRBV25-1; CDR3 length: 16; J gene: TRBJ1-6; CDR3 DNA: TGTGCCAGCAGTGAACCGAGGACAGCGAATAATTCACCCCTCCACTTT; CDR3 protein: CASSEPRTANNSPLHF
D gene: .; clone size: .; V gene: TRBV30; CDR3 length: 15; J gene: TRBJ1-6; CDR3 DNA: TGTGCCTGCCCCCCCCCGGGGAATAGGGCCCCACCCCTCCACTTT; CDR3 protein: CACPPPGNRAPPLHF
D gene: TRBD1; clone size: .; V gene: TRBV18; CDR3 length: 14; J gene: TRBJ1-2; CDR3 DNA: TGTGCCAGCTCACCCCCCGGGACAGACTATGGCTACACCTTC; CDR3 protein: CASSPPGTDYGYTF
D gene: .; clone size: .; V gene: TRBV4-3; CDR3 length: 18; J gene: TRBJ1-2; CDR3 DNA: TGCGCCAGCAGCCAAGATCGGCAGGGGTTTTCTGATTCCTATGGCTACACCTTC; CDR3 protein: CASSQDRQGFSDSYGYTF
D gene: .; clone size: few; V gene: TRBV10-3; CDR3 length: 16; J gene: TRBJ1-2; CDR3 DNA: TGTGCCATCAGTGATTCTCCTTCTCAGGCCGTGTATGGCTACACCTTC; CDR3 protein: CAISDSPSQAVYGYTF
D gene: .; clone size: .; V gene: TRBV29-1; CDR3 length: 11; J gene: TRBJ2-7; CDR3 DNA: TGCAGCGTTGAAGAGGGACAAGTGCAGTACTTC; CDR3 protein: CSVEEGQVQYF
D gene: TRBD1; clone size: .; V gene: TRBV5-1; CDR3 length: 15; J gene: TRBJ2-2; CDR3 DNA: TGCGCCAGCAGCTTGGAGGGACAGCGCACCGGGGAGCTGTTTTTT; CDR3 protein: CASSLEGQRTGELFF
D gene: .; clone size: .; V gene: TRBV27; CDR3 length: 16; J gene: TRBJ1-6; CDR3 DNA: TGTGCCAGCAGTCCGAGCCAATCCTCCTATAATTCACCCCTCCACTTT; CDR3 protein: CASSPSQSSYNSPLHF
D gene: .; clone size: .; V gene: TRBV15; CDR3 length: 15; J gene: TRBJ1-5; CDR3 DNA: TGTGCCACCAGCAGAGATCTGAGCGACGGTACGCCCCAGCATTTT; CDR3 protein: CATSRDLSDGTPQHF
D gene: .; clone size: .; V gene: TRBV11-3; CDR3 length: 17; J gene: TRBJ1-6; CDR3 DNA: TGTGCCAGCAGCTTAGCTCCGACAGCCTCCGGTGGTTCACCCCTCCACTTT; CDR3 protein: CASSLAPTASGGSPLHF
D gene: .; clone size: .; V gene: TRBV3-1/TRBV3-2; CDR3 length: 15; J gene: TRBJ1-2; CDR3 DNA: TGTGCCAGCAGCCAAGATTCGAGAGGAAGCTATGGCTACACCTTC; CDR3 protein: CASSQDSRGSYGYTF
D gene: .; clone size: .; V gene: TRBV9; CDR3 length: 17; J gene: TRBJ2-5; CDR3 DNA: TGTGCCAGCAGCGTAGGTCGTAGGAGGGGTTTCCAAGAGACCCAGTACTTC; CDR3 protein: CASSVGRRRGFQETQYF
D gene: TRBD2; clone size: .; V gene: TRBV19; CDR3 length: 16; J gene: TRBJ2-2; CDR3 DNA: TGTGCCAGTAGTATTCAGCTAGCGGTATACACCGGGGAGCTGTTTTTT; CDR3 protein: CASSIQLAVYTGELFF
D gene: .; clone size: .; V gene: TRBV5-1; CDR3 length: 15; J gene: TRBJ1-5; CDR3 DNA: TGCGCCAGCAGCTTGTTTCCAGGGGTCGATCAGCCCCAGCATTTT; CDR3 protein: CASSLFPGVDQPQHF
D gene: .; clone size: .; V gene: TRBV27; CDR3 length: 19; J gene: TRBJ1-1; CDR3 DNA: TGTGCCAGCAGTTTCTCGATTAGGGGGGGGAGGGACCAGAACACTGAAGCTTTCTTT; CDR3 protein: CASSFSIRGGRDQNTEAFF
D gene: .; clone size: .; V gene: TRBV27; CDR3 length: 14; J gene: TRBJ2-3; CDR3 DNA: TGTGCCACATGGGGGCGACACCCCACAGATACGCAGTATTTT; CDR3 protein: CATWGRHPTDTQYF
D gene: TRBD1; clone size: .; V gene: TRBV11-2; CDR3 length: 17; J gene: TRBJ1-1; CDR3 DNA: TGTGCCAGCAGCTCCCTATGGTCGACAGGGATGAACACTGAAGCTTTCTTT; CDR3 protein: CASSSLWSTGMNTEAFF
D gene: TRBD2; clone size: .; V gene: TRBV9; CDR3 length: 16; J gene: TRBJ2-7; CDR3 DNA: TGTGCCAGCAGCGCCAAAGGGACTAGCCCCTCCTACGAGCAGTACTTC; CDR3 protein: CASSAKGTSPSYEQYF
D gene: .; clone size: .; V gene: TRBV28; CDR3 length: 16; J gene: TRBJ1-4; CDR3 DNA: TGTGCCAGCAGTTTATTGGCGGACGGACAAAATGAAAAACTGTTTTTT; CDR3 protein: CASSLLADGQNEKLFF
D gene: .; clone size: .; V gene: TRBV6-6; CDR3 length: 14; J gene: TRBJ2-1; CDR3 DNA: TGTGCCAGCAGTCAGAAACACGACGGGAATGAGCAGTTCTTC; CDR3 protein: CASSQKHDGNEQFF
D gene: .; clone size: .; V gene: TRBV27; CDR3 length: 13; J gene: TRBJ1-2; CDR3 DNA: TGTGCCAGCAGTCCCCGTGGGCCCTATGGCTACACCTTC; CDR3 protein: CASSPRGPYGYTF
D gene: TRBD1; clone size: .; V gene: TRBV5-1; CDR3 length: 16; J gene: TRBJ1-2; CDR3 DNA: TGCGCCAGCAGCTTGATGGGACAGGGGGTGGTGGATGGCTACACCTTC; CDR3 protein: CASSLMGQGVVDGYTF
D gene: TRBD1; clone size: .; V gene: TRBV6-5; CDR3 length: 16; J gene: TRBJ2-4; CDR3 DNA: TGTGCCAGCAGTTACTCGTACGGTGGACAGGGACACATTCAGTACTTC; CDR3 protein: CASSYSYGGQGHIQYF
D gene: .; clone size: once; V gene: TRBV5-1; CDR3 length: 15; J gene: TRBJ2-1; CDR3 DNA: TGCGCCAGCAGCTTAGCCAGCGTGTTGTGGAATGAGCAGTTCTTC; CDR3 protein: CASSLASVLWNEQFF
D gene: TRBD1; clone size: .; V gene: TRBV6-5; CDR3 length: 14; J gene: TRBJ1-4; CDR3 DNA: TGTGCCAGCAGTTCACAGGGGATCGGTGAAAAACTGTTTTTT; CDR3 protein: CASSSQGIGEKLFF
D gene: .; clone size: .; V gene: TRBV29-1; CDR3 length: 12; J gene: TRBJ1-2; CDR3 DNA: TGCAGCGTTTTGTTGCCGGGGGGGTCTTACACCTTC; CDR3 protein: CSVLLPGGSYTF
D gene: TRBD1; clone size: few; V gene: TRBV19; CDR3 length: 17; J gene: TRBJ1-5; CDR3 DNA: TGTGCCAGTAGTTTTGACAGGGGGCGTTGGGTCAATCAGCCCCAGCATTTT; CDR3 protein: CASSFDRGRWVNQPQHF
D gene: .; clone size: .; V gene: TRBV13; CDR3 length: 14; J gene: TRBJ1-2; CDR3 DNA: TGTGCCAGCAGCTCCCGCACAGGGTTAAGGGGCTACACCTTC; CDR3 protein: CASSSRTGLRGYTF
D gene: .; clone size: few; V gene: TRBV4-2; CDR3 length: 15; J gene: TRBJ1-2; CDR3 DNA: TGTGCCAGCAGCCAAGCCCCGCCGGGGTTCGGTGGCTACACCTTC; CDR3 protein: CASSQAPPGFGGYTF
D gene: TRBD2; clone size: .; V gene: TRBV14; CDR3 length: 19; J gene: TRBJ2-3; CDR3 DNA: TGTGCCAGCAGCTTCCTCTCTAGCGGGAGGGCCTTTGGCACAGATACGCAGTATTTT; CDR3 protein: CASSFLSSGRAFGTDTQYF